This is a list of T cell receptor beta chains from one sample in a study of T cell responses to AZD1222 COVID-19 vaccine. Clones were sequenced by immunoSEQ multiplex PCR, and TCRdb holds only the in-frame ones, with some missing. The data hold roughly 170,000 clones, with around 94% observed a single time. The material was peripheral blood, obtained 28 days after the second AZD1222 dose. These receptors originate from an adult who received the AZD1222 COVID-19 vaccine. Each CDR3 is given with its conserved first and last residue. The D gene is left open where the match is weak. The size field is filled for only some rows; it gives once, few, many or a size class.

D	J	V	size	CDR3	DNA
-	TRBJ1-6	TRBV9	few	CASSARWGSPLHF	TGTGCCAGCAGCGCACGTTGGGGTTCACCCCTCCACTTT
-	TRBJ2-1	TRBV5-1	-	CASSSRQDSYNEQFF	TGCGCCAGCAGCTCCCGACAGGACTCCTACAATGAGCAGTTCTTC
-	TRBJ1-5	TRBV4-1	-	CASSQAADAGEPQHF	TGCGCCAGCAGCCAAGCTGCGGACGCGGGAGAGCCCCAGCATTTT
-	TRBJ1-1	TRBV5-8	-	CASSRRVSNTEAFF	TGTGCCAGCAGTCGACGAGTATCGAACACTGAAGCTTTCTTT
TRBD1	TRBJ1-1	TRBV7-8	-	CASSLPGQGASTPEAFF	TGTGCCAGCAGCTTACCAGGACAGGGGGCCAGCACGCCTGAAGCTTTCTTT
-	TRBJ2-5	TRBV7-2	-	CASTTYPGGLPQETQYF	TGTGCCAGCACAACCTACCCAGGGGGGCTGCCCCAAGAGACCCAGTACTTC
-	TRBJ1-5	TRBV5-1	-	CASRQGSNQPQHF	TGCGCCAGCAGACAGGGAAGCAATCAGCCCCAGCATTTT
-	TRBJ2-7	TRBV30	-	CAWNPHDYEQYF	TGTGCCTGGAACCCACACGACTACGAGCAGTACTTC
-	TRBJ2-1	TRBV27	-	CASSFYRTPITHTEQFF	TGTGCCAGCAGTTTCTACAGGACTCCCATTACTCACACTGAGCAGTTCTTC
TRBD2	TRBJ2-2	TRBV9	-	CASSPSHPGTSGRTGELFF	TGTGCCAGCAGCCCTTCCCATCCCGGGACTAGCGGGAGGACCGGGGAGCTGTTTTTT
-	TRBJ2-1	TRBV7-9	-	CASSADQSSYNEQFF	TGTGCCAGCAGCGCCGACCAGAGCTCCTACAATGAGCAGTTCTTC
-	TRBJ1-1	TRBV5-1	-	CASSFNRQGRGTEAFF	TGCGCCAGCAGCTTTAATAGGCAGGGAAGGGGCACTGAAGCTTTCTTT
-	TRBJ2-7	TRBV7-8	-	CASSLVRFRGTNRSYEQYF	TGTGCCAGCAGCTTAGTACGATTTCGGGGAACGAATAGGTCCTACGAGCAGTACTTC
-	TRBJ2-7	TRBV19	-	CASSIGRDITYEQYF	TGTGCCAGTAGTATAGGCCGGGACATCACCTACGAGCAGTACTTC
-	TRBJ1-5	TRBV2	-	CASSASYQPQHF	TGTGCCAGCAGCGCAAGTTACCAGCCCCAGCATTTT
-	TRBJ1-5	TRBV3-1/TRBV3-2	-	CASSQGSGAFRPQHF	TGTGCCAGCAGCCAAGGTTCTGGCGCTTTCCGTCCCCAGCATTTT
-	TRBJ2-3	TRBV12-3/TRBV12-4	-	CASGLGDTQYF	TGTGCCAGCGGTTTGGGAGATACGCAGTATTTT
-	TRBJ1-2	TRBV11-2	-	CASSWGETYGYTF	TGTGCCAGCAGCTGGGGGGAGACCTATGGCTACACCTTC
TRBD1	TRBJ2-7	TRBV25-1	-	CASSAAGTGNSEQYF	TGTGCCAGCAGTGCCGCCGGGACAGGGAATTCCGAGCAGTACTTC
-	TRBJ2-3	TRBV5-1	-	CASRQGRSTDTQYF	TGCGCCAGCCGACAAGGGCGGTCCACAGATACGCAGTATTTT
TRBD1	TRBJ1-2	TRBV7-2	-	CASSLPGQNNYGYTF	TGTGCCAGCAGCTTACCGGGACAGAACAACTATGGCTACACCTTC
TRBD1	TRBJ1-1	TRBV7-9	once	CASSPRRTGESTEAFF	TGTGCCAGCAGCCCCCGACGGACAGGGGAGAGCACTGAAGCTTTCTTT
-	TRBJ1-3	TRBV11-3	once	CASSLGPAFSGNTIYF	TGTGCCAGCAGCTTAGGGCCAGCTTTCTCTGGAAACACCATATATTTT
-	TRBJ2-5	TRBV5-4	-	CASSSLEIAGGETQYF	TGTGCCAGCAGCTCGCTGGAGATTGCCGGGGGAGAGACCCAGTACTTC
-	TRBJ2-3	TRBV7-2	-	CASSLAGGSTDTQYF	TGTGCCAGCAGCTTAGCAGGAGGGTCCACAGATACGCAGTATTTT
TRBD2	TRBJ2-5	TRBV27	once	CASSFEGGEETQYF	TGTGCCAGCAGCTTTGAGGGAGGGGAAGAGACCCAGTACTTC
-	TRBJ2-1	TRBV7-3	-	CASSRNLGYNEQFF	TGTGCCAGCAGCCGGAACCTGGGCTACAATGAGCAGTTCTTC
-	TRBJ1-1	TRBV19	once	CASSISGGGWSEAFF	TGTGCCAGTAGTATCTCCGGGGGAGGTTGGTCTGAAGCTTTCTTT
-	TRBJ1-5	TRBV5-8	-	CASSLGQAYSNQPQHF	TGTGCCAGCAGCTTGGGACAGGCTTATAGCAATCAGCCCCAGCATTTT
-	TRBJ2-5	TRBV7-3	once	CASSSGVGLEETQYF	TGTGCCAGCAGCTCCGGGGTCGGTTTGGAGGAGACCCAGTACTTC
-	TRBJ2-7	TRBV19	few	CASSYRDSYEQYF	TGTGCCAGTTCTTATAGGGATTCCTACGAGCAGTACTTC
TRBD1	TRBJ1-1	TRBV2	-	CASSPGTDTEAFF	TGTGCCAGCAGTCCGGGGACAGACACTGAAGCTTTCTTT
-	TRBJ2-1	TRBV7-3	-	CASSLGASGGQGEQFF	TGTGCCAGCAGCTTAGGTGCTAGCGGCGGCCAGGGGGAGCAGTTCTTC
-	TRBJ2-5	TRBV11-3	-	CASSSYKGGGQETQYF	TGTGCCAGCAGCTCGTATAAAGGGGGAGGGCAAGAGACCCAGTACTTC
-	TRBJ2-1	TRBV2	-	CASSDSDEQFF	TGTGCCAGCAGTGATTCCGATGAGCAGTTCTTC
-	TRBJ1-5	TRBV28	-	CASSTYFWGPYSNQPQHF	TGTGCCAGCAGTACTTATTTTTGGGGACCTTATAGCAATCAGCCCCAGCATTTT
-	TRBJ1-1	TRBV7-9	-	CASSLQVGGEAFF	TGTGCCAGCAGCCTACAGGTGGGGGGTGAAGCTTTCTTT
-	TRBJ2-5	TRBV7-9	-	CASSWGPETQYF	TGTGCCAGCAGCTGGGGCCCAGAGACCCAGTACTTC
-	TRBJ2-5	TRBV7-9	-	CASSLGAQGGETQYF	TGTGCCAGCAGCTTAGGTGCCCAGGGCGGCGAGACCCAGTACTTC
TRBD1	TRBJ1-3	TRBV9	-	CASSVGGQGPSSGNTIYF	TGTGCCAGCAGCGTAGGAGGACAGGGCCCCAGCTCTGGAAACACCATATATTTT
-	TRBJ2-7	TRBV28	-	CASSGPARYEQYF	TGTGCCAGCAGTGGCCCCGCTAGGTACGAGCAGTACTTC
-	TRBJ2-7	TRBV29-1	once	CSVAGLFNYEQYF	TGCAGCGTTGCGGGACTGTTTAACTACGAGCAGTACTTC
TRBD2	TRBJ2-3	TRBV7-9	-	CASSLELSAGGPVDTQYF	TGTGCCAGCAGCTTAGAGTTGAGTGCGGGAGGGCCAGTAGATACGCAGTATTTT
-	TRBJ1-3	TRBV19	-	CASRIQVHSGNTIYF	TGTGCCAGTAGGATCCAGGTTCACTCTGGAAACACCATATATTTT
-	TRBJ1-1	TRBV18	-	CASSRVGGSNTEAFF	TGTGCCAGCTCACGGGTGGGGGGGTCGAACACTGAAGCTTTCTTT
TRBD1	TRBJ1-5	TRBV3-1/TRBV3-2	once	CASSQQGGGQPQHF	TGTGCCAGCAGCCAACAGGGGGGGGGACAGCCCCAGCATTTT
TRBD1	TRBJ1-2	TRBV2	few	CASWDRDGYTF	TGTGCCAGCTGGGACAGGGATGGCTACACCTTC
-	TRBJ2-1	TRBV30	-	CAWTPGNEQFF	TGTGCCTGGACCCCCGGCAATGAGCAGTTCTTC
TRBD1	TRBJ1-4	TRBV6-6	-	CASSYSGGGDEKLFF	TGTGCCAGCAGTTACTCAGGGGGCGGAGATGAAAAACTGTTTTTT
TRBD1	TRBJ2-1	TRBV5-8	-	CASSSVLGQGITMVQFF	TGTGCCAGCAGCTCCGTATTAGGACAGGGCATTACAATGGTGCAGTTCTTC
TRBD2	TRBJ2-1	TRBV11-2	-	CASSLQASGYYNEQFF	TGTGCCAGCAGCCTCCAGGCTAGCGGGTATTACAATGAGCAGTTCTTC
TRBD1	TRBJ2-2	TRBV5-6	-	CASSPETGGSTGELFF	TGTGCCAGCAGCCCCGAGACAGGGGGTAGCACCGGGGAGCTGTTTTTT
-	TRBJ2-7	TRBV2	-	CASSEARSGSYYEQYF	TGTGCCAGCAGTGAAGCGAGGTCGGGATCCTACTACGAGCAGTACTTC
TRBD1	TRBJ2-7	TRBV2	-	CASRGQVSSHSEQYF	TGTGCCAGTAGGGGGCAGGTATCCTCGCACTCCGAGCAGTACTTC
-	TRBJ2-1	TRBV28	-	CASNIQGRTYNEQFF	TGTGCCAGTAACATACAGGGTAGGACCTACAATGAGCAGTTCTTC
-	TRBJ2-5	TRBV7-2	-	CASSRAATQYF	TGTGCCAGCTCCAGGGCAGCAACCCAGTACTTC
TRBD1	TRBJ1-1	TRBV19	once	CASSTPGGNAFF	TGTGCCAGTAGTACCCCAGGGGGGAATGCTTTCTTT